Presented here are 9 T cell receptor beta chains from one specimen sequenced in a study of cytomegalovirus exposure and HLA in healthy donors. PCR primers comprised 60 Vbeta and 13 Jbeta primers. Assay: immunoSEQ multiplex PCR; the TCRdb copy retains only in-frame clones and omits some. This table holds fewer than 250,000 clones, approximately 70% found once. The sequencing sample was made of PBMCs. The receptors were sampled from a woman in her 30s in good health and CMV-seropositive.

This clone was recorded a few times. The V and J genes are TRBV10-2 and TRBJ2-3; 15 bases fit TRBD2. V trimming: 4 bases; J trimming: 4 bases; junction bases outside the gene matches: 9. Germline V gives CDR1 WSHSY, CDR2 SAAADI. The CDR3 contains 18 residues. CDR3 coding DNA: TGCGCCAGCAGTGCCTTACCGGGACTAGCGGGAGGAGCAGATACGCAGTATTTT. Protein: CASSALPGLAGGADTQYF.

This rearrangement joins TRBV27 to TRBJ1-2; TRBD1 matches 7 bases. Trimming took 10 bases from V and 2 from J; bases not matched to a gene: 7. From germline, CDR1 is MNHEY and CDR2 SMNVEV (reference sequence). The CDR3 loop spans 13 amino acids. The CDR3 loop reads CATQGGANYGYTF. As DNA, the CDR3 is TGTGCCACACAAGGGGGCGCAAACTATGGCTACACCTTC.

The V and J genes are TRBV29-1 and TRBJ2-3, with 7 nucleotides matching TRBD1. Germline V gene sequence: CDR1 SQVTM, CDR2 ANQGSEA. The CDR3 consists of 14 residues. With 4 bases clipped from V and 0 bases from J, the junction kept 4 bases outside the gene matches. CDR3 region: CSVGGGPSTDTQYF. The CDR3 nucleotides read TGCAGCGTTGGAGGGGGCCCCAGCACAGATACGCAGTATTTT.

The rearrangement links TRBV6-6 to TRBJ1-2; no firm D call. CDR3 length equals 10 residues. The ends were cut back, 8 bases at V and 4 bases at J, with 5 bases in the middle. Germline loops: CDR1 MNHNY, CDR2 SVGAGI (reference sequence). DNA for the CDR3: TGTGCCAGCCCCAGCTATGGCTACACCTTC. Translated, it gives CASPSYGYTF.

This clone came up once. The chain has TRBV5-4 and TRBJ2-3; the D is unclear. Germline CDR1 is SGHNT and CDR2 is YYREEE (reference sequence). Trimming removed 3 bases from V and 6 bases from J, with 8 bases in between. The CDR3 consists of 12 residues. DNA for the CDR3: TGTGCCAGCAGCTCCCCCGGGGATACGCAGTATTTT. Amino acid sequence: CASSSPGDTQYF.

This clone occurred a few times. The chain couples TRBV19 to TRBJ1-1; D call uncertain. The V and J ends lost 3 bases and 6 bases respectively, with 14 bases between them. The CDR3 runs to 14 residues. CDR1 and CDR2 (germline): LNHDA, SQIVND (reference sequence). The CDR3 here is CASSIGGSGPEAFF. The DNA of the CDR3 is TGTGCCAGTAGTATTGGCGGGAGTGGGCCTGAAGCTTTCTTT.

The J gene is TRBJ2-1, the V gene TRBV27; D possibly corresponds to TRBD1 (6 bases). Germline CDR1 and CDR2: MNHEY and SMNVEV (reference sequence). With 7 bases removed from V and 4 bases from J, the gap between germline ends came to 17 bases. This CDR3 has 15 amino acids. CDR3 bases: TGTGCCAGCACCCCGAGGGGGTCCATTTACAATGAGCAGTTCTTC. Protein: CASTPRGSIYNEQFF.

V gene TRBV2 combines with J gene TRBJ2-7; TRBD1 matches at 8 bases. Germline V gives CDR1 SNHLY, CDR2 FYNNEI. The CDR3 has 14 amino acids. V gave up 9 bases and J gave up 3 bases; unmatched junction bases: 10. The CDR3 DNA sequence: TGTGCCAGGAGCGGCCAGGGGGCTTTCTACGAGCAGTACTTC. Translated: CARSGQGAFYEQYF.

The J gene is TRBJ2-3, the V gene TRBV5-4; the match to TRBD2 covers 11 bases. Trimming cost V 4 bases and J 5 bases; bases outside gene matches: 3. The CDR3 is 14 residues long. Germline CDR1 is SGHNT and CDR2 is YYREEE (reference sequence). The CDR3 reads CASSLGLAGDTQYF. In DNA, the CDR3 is TGTGCCAGCAGCCTTGGACTAGCGGGAGATACGCAGTATTTT.